The T cell receptor beta chain described here comes from a study of T-cell reconstitution after alpha-beta-depleted transplantation in children. The TCRbeta library incorporated unique molecular identifiers. TCRdb re-analysed the PCR reads in MiXCR, keeping a single row per CDR3 protein. The repertoire holds around 400,000 distinct CDR3 sequences, with approximately 11% as singletons. The sample holds many counts of this clonotype. This CDR3 comprises 13 residues. CDR1 is SGHTA, CDR2 FQGNSA, per germline. The germline V and J ends were trimmed by 8 bases and 3 bases, with 11 bases remaining between them.

The TCR originated in a human donor who donated a stem cell graft to a child with acute myeloid leukemia. The material was PBMCs from the stem cell graft donor, obtained from the stem cell graft. The chain joins TRBV7-2 to TRBJ2-1; perhaps TRBD2 as D (6 bases). CDR3 region: CASSKTSYNEQFF. The CDR3 nucleotides read TGTGCCAGCTCCAAGACTAGCTACAATGAGCAGTTCTTC.